This note documents a single TCR beta chain sequence. The antigen is undetermined. These data come from a study of cytomegalovirus exposure and HLA in healthy donors. Findings of the study overall: Researchers catalogued approximately 170 TCR beta chains as cytomegalovirus-associated.

Repertoires were generated with immunoSEQ multiplex PCR, while TCRdb's copy carries only in-frame clones and drops some. The sample records roughly 60,000 clones, 91% being singletons. The ends were cut back, 5 bases at V and 0 bases at J, with 14 bases in the middle. CDR3 size: 15 residues. Germline lookup yields CDR1 MDHEN and CDR2 SYDVKM. The donors were part of the approximately 130-subject validation cohort, which stood apart from the approximately 670-subject first cohort. Sample: PBMCs. The sequence was collected from a woman in her twenties or thirties in good health and CMV-seronegative. The genes are TRBV28 and TRBJ2-7; TRBD1 is a possible D gene (6 bases). DNA for the CDR3: TGTGCCAGCAGTCCCATGGGCAGGGGCTCCTACGAGCAGTACTTC. This sequence encodes CASSPMGRGSYEQYF.